The 27 T cell receptor beta chains below were found in one sample sequenced in a study of cytomegalovirus exposure and HLA in healthy donors. Clones were read by immunoSEQ multiplex PCR, and TCRdb kept only the in-frame ones, dropping some. This sample has 57,000 or so clones, with 90% to 95% found just once. The material sequenced was PBMCs. The source is a woman aged 25 to 45 in good health and CMV-seronegative.

CDR3 loop: CASKPGGSYGYTF. The CDR3 DNA is TGTGCCAGTAAACCGGGAGGCTCCTATGGCTACACCTTC. The gene calls are TRBV19 and TRBJ1-2; D unclear. The CDR3 length is 13 residues. V lost 7 bases to trimming and J lost 4 bases, with 13 bases between them. CDR1 is LNHDA, CDR2 SQIVND, per germline (reference sequence).

The chain carries TRBV7-2 and TRBJ2-1, with 12 nucleotides matching TRBD2. Germline V gives CDR1 SGHTA, CDR2 FQGNSA. Trimming removed 0 bases from V and 8 bases from J; junction bases left unmatched: 8. The CDR3 runs to 17 residues. DNA of the CDR3: TGTGCCAGCAGCTTAGCCGGGACTAGCGGGCAGAATGATGAGCAGTTCTTC. Its translation is CASSLAGTSGQNDEQFF. Full variable domain (outside the CDR3, taken from reference TRBV7-2 and TRBJ2-1): GAGVSQSPSNKVTEKGKDVELRCDPISGHTALYWYRQSLGQGLEFLIYFQGNSAPDKSGLPSDRFSAERTGGSVSTLTIQRTQQEDSAVYLCASSLAGTSGQNDEQFFGPGTRLTVL.

The chain links TRBV2 to TRBJ1-4; D perhaps matches TRBD1 (5 bases). The V end lost 6 bases, the J end lost 8 bases, and 10 bases lay between the germline ends. This CDR3 comprises 12 residues. The germline V gene encodes CDR1 SNHLY and CDR2 FYNNEI. DNA of the CDR3: TGTGCCAGCAGGCCGGCAGGGGAAAAACTGTTTTTT. This gives the protein CASRPAGEKLFF.

The V call is TRBV20-1, the J call TRBJ1-2; 9 bases fit TRBD1. The CDR3 covers 11 residues. Germline V lookup: CDR1 DFQATT, CDR2 SNEGSKA (reference sequence). Germline trimming cut 5 bases from V and 12 bases from J; bases unmatched to any gene: 7. Here the CDR3 reads CSAPPGTGHTF. CDR3 DNA sequence: TGCAGTGCTCCCCCCGGGACAGGGCACACCTTC.

The CDR3 nucleotides read TGTGCCAGCAGGGACGGCGGGAGGGGAGAGACCCAGTACTTC. Residues: CASRDGGRGETQYF. The rearrangement joins TRBV7-9 to TRBJ2-5; 9 nucleotides agree with TRBD2. Per the germline V gene, CDR1 is SEHNR and CDR2 is FQNEAQ (reference sequence). This CDR3 region has 14 residues. V was pared by 6 bases and J by 4 bases, with 6 bases of the junction left unmatched.

V usage is TRBV9 and J usage is TRBJ2-7; 7 bases are a match to TRBD2. The CDR3 sequence is 18 residues long. V shed 0 bases and J 4 bases; nucleotides not matched to a gene: 16. CDR1 and CDR2 from the germline V gene are SGDLS and YYNGEE. The CDR3 DNA follows: TGTGCCAGCAGCGTAGGGCTTCCGGCGGGAGAACTAGCATACGAGCAGTACTTC. Its protein is CASSVGLPAGELAYEQYF.

CDR3 amino acids: CASSSQLAENTGELFF. The CDR3 DNA reads TGCGCCAGCAGCTCCCAACTAGCGGAGAACACCGGGGAGCTGTTTTTT. This chain joins TRBV5-1 and TRBJ2-2; 8 positions agree with TRBD2. The CDR3 covers 16 residues. The germline V gene encodes CDR1 SGHRS and CDR2 YFSETQ. V dropped 3 bases and J dropped 1; count of bases not matched to a gene: 5.

The V gene is TRBV15, the J gene TRBJ1-1, with 8 bases identical to TRBD1. Trimming cost V 1 base and J 1 base; bases outside gene matches: 5. The CDR3 runs to 16 residues. Germline-derived CDR1 and CDR2 are LNHNV and YYDKDF (reference sequence). CDR3 amino acids: CATSRGAQGANTEAFF. The CDR3 bases are TGTGCCACCAGCAGAGGCGCCCAGGGGGCGAACACTGAAGCTTTCTTT.

The CDR3 loop is CASGFDSTNQPQHF. CDR3 in DNA: TGTGCTAGTGGTTTCGACAGTACCAATCAGCCCCAGCATTTT. V gene TRBV12-5 combines with J gene TRBJ1-5; D might be TRBD1 (5 bases). The CDR3 has 14 residues. From germline, CDR1 is LGHNT and CDR2 FRNRAP. The V end lost 3 bases, the J end lost 3 bases, and 9 bases lay between the germline ends. The whole variable domain, remainder taken from reference TRBV12-5 and TRBJ1-5, is DARVTQTPRHKVTEMGQEVTMRCQPILGHNTVFWYRQTMMQGLELLAYFRNRAPLDDSGMPKDRFSAEMPDATLATLKIQPSEPRDSAVYFCASGFDSTNQPQHFGDGTRLSIL.

J is TRBJ2-3 and V is TRBV7-9; maybe TRBD2 (6 bases). The CDR3 runs to 15 residues. Germline CDR1 reads SEHNR; CDR2 reads FQNEAQ (reference sequence). Trimming cost V 5 bases and J 6 bases, with 18 bases left between them. The CDR3 DNA follows: TGTGCCAGCAGCCCCGGGACTGTCGTAACGGATACGCAGTATTTT. Amino acid sequence: CASSPGTVVTDTQYF.

The chain joins TRBV30 to TRBJ2-3; tentatively, D is TRBD2 (6 bases). CDR1 GTSNPN and CDR2 SVGIG come from the germline V gene (reference sequence). The V gene lost 1 base and the J gene lost 10 bases, with 12 bases spanning the gap. This CDR3 comprises 12 residues. The CDR3 loop reads CAWSGYGGAQYF. The CDR3 DNA is TGTGCCTGGAGTGGTTACGGGGGTGCGCAGTATTTT.

The chain carries TRBV2 and TRBJ2-7, with D possibly TRBD2 on 6 matching bases. The CDR3 runs to 15 residues. Per the germline V gene, CDR1 is SNHLY and CDR2 is FYNNEI. The ends were cut back, 2 bases at V and 2 bases at J, with 13 bases in the middle. CDR3 protein: CASSELAGTTYEQYF. CDR3 sequence (DNA): TGTGCCAGCAGTGAATTGGCGGGAACGACCTACGAGCAGTACTTC.

This clone has a handful of counts. The chain combines TRBV10-1 with TRBJ2-7; TRBD2 matches at 7 bases. The CDR3 totals 15 residues. Germline V gene data show CDR1 as WNHNN and CDR2 as SYGVQD (reference sequence). After removal of 7 bases from V and 6 bases from J, the junction contained 15 bases not matched to a gene. The CDR3 DNA follows: TGCGCCAGCACCCCGCGGGGGTCTAGTGGGGCCGAGCAGTACTTC. Translating it yields CASTPRGSSGAEQYF.

The J gene is TRBJ2-2, the V gene TRBV7-2; weak D call: TRBD2 (5 bases). The CDR3 has 14 amino acids. V lost 5 bases to trimming and J lost 3 bases, with 10 bases between them. Per germline, CDR1 SGHTA and CDR2 FQGNSA. The CDR3 is CASSRAADTGELFF. CDR3 in DNA: TGTGCCAGCAGCCGGGCAGCGGACACCGGGGAGCTGTTTTTT.

V is TRBV2 and J is TRBJ2-5; D gene unclear. V gave up 8 bases and J gave up 1 base, with 8 bases separating them. There are 12 residues in the CDR3. Per germline, CDR1 SNHLY and CDR2 FYNNEI. Written as DNA, the CDR3 is TGTGCCAGCCAGGCGATCCAAGAGACCCAGTACTTC. Translation gives CASQAIQETQYF.

J is TRBJ2-7 and V is TRBV19, with a tentative D call TRBD2 (6 bases). CDR3 length equals 14 residues. Germline values: CDR1 LNHDA, CDR2 SQIVND (reference sequence). Trimming took off 8 bases at V and 0 bases at J, with 14 bases between the two ends. CDR3: CASSREKSSYEQYF. The CDR3 nucleotides are TGTGCCAGTTCCCGGGAGAAGAGCTCCTACGAGCAGTACTTC.

The chain employs TRBV30 and TRBJ1-3; D is ambiguous. Germline CDR1 and CDR2: GTSNPN and SVGIG (reference sequence). The CDR3 sequence is 17 residues long. V was clipped by 0 bases and J by 0 bases, with 15 bases between them. CDR3 sequence: CAWSVSATPFSGNTIYF. In DNA form, the CDR3 reads TGTGCCTGGAGTGTATCCGCTACTCCCTTCTCTGGAAACACCATATATTTT.

J is TRBJ2-1 and V is TRBV13; 7 bases line up with TRBD2. Germline lookup yields CDR1 PRHDT and CDR2 FYEKMQ (reference sequence). Trimming at V came to 3 bases and at J to 7 bases, leaving 12 bases not matched to a gene. The CDR3 extends over 16 amino acids. In DNA, the CDR3 is TGTGCCAGCAGCTTCGAGGTTGCGGGAGTGAGAAATGAGCAGTTCTTC. Protein product: CASSFEVAGVRNEQFF.

This chain connects TRBV10-3 to TRBJ2-1; 10 nucleotides match TRBD2. The germline CDR1 and CDR2 sequences are ENHRY and SYGVKD. This CDR3 has 14 amino acids. Germline trimming cut 11 bases from V and 9 bases from J; bases unmatched to any gene: 13. CDR3 bases: TGTGCCTCCCGATGGGTAGCGGGGGGCGGTGAGCAGTTCTTC. It is translated as CASRWVAGGGEQFF.

The chain links TRBV4-3 to TRBJ1-2, with 9 bases fitting TRBD1. CDR3 length equals 13 residues. The J segment lost 10 bases and the V segment lost 3 bases, leaving 6 bases of the junction unmatched. CDR1 is LGHNA, CDR2 YSLEER, per germline. The CDR3 DNA is TGCGCCAGCAGCCATGATGGACAGGGGTCCTACACCTTC. Its protein product is CASSHDGQGSYTF.

V and J are TRBV28 and TRBJ2-7; D is possibly TRBD2 (5 bases). The germline gives CDR1 MDHEN, CDR2 SYDVKM. The CDR3 runs 15 residues. Trimming took off 3 bases at V and 0 bases at J, with 12 bases between the two ends. The CDR3 DNA reads TGTGCCAGCAGTTTGCATAGTGGAGGCTCCTACGAGCAGTACTTC. Encoded protein: CASSLHSGGSYEQYF.

This chain uses TRBV19 with TRBJ1-2; 9 nucleotides align to TRBD1. In germline, CDR1 is LNHDA, CDR2 SQIVND (reference sequence). The CDR3 is made up of 16 amino acids. J was trimmed by 2 bases and V by 5 bases; bases with no gene match: 9. CDR3 protein: CASSGDRAGANYGYTF. CDR3 DNA sequence: TGTGCCAGTAGTGGGGACAGGGCAGGGGCAAACTATGGCTACACCTTC.

The chain combines TRBV4-1 with TRBJ2-2; tentative D call: TRBD2 (6 bases). Germline CDR1 is MGHRA and CDR2 is YSYEKL. Trimming removed 0 bases at V and 4 bases at J, with 12 bases between. The CDR3 sequence is 16 residues long. The CDR3 nucleotides read TGCGCCAGCAGCCAAGAGGCGGGGACGGCCACCGGGGAGCTGTTTTTT. Translation gives CASSQEAGTATGELFF.

The chain carries TRBV5-5 and TRBJ1-2, with 9 bases that match TRBD1. The CDR3 consists of 15 residues. The germline V gene encodes CDR1 SGHKS and CDR2 YYEKEE (reference sequence). V lost 0 bases, J lost 6 bases, and 6 bases stayed unmatched. For the CDR3, the DNA is TGTGCCAGCAGCTTGGCGGGACAGGGCGAAGATGGCTACACCTTC. This encodes CASSLAGQGEDGYTF.

The gene calls are TRBV6-1 and TRBJ2-3, with a tentative D call TRBD1 (5 bases). This CDR3 region has 15 residues. V lost 1 base to trimming and J lost 1 base, with 9 bases between them. Germline CDR1 and CDR2: MNHNS and SASEGT. In DNA, the CDR3 is TGTGCCAGCAGTGAAGTTGTGACAGGCACAGATACGCAGTATTTT. Its translation: CASSEVVTGTDTQYF.

The chain carries TRBV19 and TRBJ2-1; TRBD2 matches at 9 bases. The CDR3 has 14 residues. V was pared by 3 bases and J by 7 bases, with 4 bases of the junction left unmatched. The germline V gene encodes CDR1 LNHDA and CDR2 SQIVND (reference sequence). The CDR3 bases are TGTGCCAGTAGTATTCTTAGCGGGAGTAATGAGCAGTTCTTC. Protein product: CASSILSGSNEQFF.

The chain recombines TRBV19 with TRBJ2-1; D is uncertain. V lost 0 bases and J 0 bases, leaving 3 bases between the germline ends. The CDR3 covers 14 residues. Looked up from germline, CDR1 is LNHDA and CDR2 is SQIVND (reference sequence). This CDR3 is CASSIDYSYNEQFF. The CDR3 DNA reads as TGTGCCAGTAGTATAGATTACTCCTACAATGAGCAGTTCTTC.